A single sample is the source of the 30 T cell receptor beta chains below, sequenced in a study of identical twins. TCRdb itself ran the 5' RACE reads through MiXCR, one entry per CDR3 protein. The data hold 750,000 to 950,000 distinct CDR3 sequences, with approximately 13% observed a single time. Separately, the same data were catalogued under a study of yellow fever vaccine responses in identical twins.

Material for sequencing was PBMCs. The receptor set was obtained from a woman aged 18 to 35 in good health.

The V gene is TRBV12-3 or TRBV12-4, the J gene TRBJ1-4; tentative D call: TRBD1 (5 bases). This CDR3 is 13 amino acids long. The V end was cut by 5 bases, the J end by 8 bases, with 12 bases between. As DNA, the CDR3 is TGTGCCAGCAGTATCAGGGTAGAGGAAAAACTGTTTTTT. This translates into CASSIRVEEKLFF.

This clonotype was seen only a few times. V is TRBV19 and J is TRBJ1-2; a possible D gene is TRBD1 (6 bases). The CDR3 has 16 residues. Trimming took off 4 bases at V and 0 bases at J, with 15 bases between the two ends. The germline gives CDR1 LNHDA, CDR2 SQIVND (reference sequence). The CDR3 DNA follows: TGTGCCAGTAGTACAATAGGGGGAACAGCTAACTATGGCTACACCTTC. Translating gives CASSTIGGTANYGYTF.

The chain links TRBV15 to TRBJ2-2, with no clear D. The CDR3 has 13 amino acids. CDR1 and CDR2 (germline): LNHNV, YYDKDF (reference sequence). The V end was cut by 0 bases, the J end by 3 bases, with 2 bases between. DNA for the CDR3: TGTGCCACCAGCAGAGACTACACCGGGGAGCTGTTTTTT. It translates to CATSRDYTGELFF.

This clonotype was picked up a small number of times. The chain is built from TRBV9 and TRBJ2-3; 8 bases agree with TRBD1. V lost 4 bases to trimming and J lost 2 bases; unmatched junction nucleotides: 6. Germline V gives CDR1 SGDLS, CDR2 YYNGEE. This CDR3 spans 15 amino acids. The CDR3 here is CASSMTGVVTDTQYF. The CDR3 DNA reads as TGTGCCAGCAGCATGACAGGGGTTGTCACAGATACGCAGTATTTT. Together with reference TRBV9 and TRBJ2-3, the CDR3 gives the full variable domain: DSGVTQTPKHLITATGQRVTLRCSPRSGDLSVYWYQQSLDQGLQFLIQYYNGEERAKGNILERFSAQQFPDLHSELNLSSLELGDSALYFCASSMTGVVTDTQYFGPGTRLTVL.

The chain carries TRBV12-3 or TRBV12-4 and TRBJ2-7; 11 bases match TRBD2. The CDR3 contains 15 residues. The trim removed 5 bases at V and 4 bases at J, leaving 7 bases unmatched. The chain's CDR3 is CASSGEGTSGYEQYF. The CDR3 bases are TGTGCCAGCAGTGGAGAAGGGACTAGCGGATACGAGCAGTACTTC.

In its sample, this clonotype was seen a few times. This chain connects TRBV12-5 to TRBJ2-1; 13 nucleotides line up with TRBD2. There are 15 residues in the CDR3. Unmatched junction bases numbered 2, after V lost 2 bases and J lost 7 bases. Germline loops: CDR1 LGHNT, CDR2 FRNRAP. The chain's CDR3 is CASGLRLAGGNEQFF. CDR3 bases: TGTGCTAGTGGTTTGCGACTAGCGGGAGGAAATGAGCAGTTCTTC.

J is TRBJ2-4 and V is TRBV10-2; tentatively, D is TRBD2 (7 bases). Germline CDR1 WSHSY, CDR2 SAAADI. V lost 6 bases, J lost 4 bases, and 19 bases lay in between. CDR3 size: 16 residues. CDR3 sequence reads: CASREGGVKEKNIQYF. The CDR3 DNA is TGCGCCAGCAGAGAGGGGGGGGTAAAGGAGAAAAACATTCAGTACTTC.

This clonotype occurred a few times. The CDR3 here is CACKASGAQSYEQYF. The CDR3 nucleotides are TGTGCCTGTAAGGCCAGCGGAGCTCAAAGCTACGAGCAGTACTTC. The chain recombines TRBV27 with TRBJ2-7, with a tentative D call TRBD2 (5 bases). With 11 bases removed from V and 3 bases from J, the gap between germline ends came to 23 bases. There are 15 residues in the CDR3. Germline V gene data show CDR1 as MNHEY and CDR2 as SMNVEV (reference sequence).

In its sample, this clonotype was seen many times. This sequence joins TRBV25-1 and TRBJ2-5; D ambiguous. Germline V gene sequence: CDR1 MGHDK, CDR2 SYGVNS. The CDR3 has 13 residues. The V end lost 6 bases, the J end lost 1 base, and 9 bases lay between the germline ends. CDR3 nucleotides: TGTGCCAGCAGACCGGCTGGCCAAGAGACCCAGTACTTC. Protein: CASRPAGQETQYF.

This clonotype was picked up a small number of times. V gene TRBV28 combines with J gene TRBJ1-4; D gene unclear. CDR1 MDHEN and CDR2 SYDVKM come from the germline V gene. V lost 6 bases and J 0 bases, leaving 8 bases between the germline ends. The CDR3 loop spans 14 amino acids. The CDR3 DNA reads TGTGCCAGCAGGCCCCGCTCAACTAATGAAAAACTGTTTTTT. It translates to CASRPRSTNEKLFF.

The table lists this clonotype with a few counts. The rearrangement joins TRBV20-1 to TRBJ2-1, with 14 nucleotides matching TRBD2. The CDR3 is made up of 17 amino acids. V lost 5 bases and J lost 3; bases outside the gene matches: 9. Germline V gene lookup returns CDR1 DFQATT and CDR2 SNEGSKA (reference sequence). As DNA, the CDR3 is TGCAGTGCTCTGGGACTAGCGGGAGACGTTTTCTACAATGAGCAGTTCTTC. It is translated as CSALGLAGDVFYNEQFF.

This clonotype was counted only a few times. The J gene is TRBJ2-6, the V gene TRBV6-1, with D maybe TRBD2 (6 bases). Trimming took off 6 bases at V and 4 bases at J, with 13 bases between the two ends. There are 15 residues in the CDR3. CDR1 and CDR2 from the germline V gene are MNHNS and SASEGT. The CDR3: CASRNGGSGANVLTF. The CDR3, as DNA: TGTGCCAGCAGAAACGGGGGATCAGGGGCCAACGTCCTGACTTTC.

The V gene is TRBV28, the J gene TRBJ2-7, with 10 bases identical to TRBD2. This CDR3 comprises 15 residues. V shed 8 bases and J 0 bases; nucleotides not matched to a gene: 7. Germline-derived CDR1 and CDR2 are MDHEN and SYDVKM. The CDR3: CASWSPSGGSYEQYF. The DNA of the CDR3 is TGTGCCAGCTGGTCTCCTAGCGGGGGCTCCTACGAGCAGTACTTC.

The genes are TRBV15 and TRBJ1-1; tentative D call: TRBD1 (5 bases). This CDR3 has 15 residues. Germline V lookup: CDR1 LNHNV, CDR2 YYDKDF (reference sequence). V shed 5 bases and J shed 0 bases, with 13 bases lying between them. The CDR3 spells CATSSTSGVNTEAFF. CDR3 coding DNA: TGTGCCACCAGCTCGACGTCGGGGGTGAACACTGAAGCTTTCTTT. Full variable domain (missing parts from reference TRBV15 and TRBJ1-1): DAMVIQNPRYQVTQFGKPVTLSCSQTLNHNVMYWYQQKSSQAPKLLFHYYDKDFNNEADTPDNFQSRRPNTSFCFLDIRSPGLGDTAMYLCATSSTSGVNTEAFFGQGTRLTVV.

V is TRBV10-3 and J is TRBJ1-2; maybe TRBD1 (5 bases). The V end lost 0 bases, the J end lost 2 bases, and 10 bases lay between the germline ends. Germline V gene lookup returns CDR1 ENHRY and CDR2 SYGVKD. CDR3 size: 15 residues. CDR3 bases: TGTGCCATCAGTGAGTCTCTGGCAGGGAACTATGGCTACACCTTC. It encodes CAISESLAGNYGYTF.

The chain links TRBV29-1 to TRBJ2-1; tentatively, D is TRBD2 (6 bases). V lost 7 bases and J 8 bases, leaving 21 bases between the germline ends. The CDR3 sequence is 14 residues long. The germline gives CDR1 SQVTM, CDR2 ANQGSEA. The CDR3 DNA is TGCAGCGGCAGGGCGGGACGTCAGGCTGATGAGCAGTTCTTC. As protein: CSGRAGRQADEQFF.

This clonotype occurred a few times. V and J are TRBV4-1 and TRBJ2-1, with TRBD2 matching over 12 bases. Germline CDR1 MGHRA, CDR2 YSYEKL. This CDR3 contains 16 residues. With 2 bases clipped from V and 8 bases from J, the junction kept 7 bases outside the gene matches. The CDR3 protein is CASSQSLAGGPHEQFF. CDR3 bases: TGCGCCAGCAGCCAATCCCTAGCGGGGGGGCCCCATGAGCAGTTCTTC.

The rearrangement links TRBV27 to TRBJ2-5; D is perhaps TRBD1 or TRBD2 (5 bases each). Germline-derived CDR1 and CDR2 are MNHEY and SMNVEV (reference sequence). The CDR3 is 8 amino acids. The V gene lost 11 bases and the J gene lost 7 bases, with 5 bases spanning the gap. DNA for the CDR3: TGTGCCGGGGGGACCCAGTACTTC. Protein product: CAGGTQYF.

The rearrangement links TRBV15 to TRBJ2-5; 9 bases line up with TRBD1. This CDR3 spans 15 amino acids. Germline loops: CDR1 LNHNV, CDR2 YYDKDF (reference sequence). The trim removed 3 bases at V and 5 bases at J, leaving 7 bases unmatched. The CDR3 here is CATSRDRGLGETQYF. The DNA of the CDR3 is TGTGCCACCAGCAGGGACAGGGGTTTAGGGGAGACCCAGTACTTC.

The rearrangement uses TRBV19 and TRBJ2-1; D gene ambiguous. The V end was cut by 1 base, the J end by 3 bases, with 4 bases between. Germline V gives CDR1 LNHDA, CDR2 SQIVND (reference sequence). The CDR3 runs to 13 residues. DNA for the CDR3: TGTGCCAGTAGTATAGGGATCTACAATGAGCAGTTCTTC. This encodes CASSIGIYNEQFF.

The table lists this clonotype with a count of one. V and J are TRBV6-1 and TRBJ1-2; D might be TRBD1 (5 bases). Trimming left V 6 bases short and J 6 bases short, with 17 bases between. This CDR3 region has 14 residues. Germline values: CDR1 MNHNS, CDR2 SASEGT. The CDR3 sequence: CASRPDWGRDGYTF. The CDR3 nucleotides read TGTGCCAGCAGGCCCGACTGGGGGAGAGATGGCTACACCTTC.

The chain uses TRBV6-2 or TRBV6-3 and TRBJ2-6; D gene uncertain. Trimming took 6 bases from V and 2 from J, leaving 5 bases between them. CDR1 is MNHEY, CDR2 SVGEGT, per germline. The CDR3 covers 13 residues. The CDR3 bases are TGTGCCAGCAGAACCGCTGGGGCCAACGTCCTGACTTTC. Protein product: CASRTAGANVLTF.

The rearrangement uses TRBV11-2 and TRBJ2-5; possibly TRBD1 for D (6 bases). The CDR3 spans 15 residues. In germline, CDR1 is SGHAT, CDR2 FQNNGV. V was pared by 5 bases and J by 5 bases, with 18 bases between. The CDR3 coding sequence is TGTGCCAGCAGCCCCGGGTCGCAGGGGTCGGAGACCCAGTACTTC. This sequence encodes CASSPGSQGSETQYF.

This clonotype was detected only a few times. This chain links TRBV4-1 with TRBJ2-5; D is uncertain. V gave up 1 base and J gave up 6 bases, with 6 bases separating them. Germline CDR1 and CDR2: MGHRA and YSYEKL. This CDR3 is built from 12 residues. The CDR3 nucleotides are TGCGCCAGCAGCCAAGGTTTAAAGACCCAGTACTTC. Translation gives CASSQGLKTQYF.

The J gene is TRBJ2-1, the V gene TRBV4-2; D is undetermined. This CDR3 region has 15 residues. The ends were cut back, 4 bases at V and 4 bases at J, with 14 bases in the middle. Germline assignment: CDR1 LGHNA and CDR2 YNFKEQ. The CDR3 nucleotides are TGTGCCAGCAGCCCCGGGCCCTACCCTTACAATGAGCAGTTCTTC. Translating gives CASSPGPYPYNEQFF.

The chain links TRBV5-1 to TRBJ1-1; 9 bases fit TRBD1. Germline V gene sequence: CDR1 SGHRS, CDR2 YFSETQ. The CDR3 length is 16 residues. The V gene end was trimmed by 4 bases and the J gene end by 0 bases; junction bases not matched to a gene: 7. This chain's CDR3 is CASSRDREAMNTEAFF. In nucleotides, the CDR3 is TGCGCCAGCAGCCGGGACAGGGAAGCTATGAACACTGAAGCTTTCTTT.

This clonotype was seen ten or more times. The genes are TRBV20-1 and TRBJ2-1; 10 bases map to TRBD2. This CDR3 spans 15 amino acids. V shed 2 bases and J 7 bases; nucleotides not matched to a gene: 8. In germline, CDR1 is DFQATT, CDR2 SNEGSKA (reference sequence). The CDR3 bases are TGCAGTGCTAGAAGCCGGACTAGCGGCAGAAATGAGCAGTTCTTC. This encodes CSARSRTSGRNEQFF.

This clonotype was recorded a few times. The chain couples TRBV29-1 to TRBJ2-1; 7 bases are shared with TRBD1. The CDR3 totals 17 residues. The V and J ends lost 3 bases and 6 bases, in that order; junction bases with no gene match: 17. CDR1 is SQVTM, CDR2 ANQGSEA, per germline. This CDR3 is CSVDPTGVWRGGNEQFF. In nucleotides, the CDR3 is TGCAGCGTTGACCCTACAGGGGTGTGGAGAGGTGGCAATGAGCAGTTCTTC.

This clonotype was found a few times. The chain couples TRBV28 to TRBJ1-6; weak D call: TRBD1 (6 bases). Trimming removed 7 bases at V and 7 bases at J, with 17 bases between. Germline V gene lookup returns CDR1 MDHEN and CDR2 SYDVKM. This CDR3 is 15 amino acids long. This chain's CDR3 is CASTLRGTLNSPLHF. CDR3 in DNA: TGTGCCAGCACTCTACGGGGGACACTAAATTCACCCCTCCACTTT.

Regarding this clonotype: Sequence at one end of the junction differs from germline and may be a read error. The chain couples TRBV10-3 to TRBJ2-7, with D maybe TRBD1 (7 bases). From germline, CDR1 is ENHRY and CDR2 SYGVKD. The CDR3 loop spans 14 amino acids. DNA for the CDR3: TGTACCATCAGGGGGGTTGTAGAGACTAAAGAGCAGTACTTC. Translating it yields CTIRGVVETKEQYF.